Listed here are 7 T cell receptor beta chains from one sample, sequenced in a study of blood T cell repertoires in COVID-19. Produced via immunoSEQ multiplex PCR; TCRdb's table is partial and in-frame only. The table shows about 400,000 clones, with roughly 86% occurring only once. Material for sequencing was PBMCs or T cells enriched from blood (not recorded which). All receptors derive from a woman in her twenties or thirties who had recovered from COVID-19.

The CDR3 DNA reads as TGTGCCAGCTCACCAGGGGCAGGGGGCAACACTGAAGCTTTCTTT. Residues: CASSPGAGGNTEAFF. The J gene is TRBJ1-1, the V gene TRBV18; TRBD1 aligns across 8 bases. Germline V gene data show CDR1 as KGHSH and CDR2 as LQKENI. The length of the CDR3 is 15 residues. After removal of 2 bases from V and 2 bases from J, the junction contained 4 bases not matched to a gene.

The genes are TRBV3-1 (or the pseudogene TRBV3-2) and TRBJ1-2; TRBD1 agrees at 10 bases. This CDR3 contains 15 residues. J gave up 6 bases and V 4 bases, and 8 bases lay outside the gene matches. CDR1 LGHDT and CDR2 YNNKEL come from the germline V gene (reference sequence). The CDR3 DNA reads TGTGCCAGCAGCCCCTGGGACAGGGGAGGGGATGGCTACACCTTC. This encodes CASSPWDRGGDGYTF.

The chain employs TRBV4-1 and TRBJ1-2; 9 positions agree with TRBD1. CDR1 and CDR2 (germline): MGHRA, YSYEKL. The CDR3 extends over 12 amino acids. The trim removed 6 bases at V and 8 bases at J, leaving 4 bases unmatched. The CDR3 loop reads CASRGQGKGYTF. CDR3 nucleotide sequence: TGCGCCAGCAGAGGACAGGGGAAGGGCTACACCTTC.

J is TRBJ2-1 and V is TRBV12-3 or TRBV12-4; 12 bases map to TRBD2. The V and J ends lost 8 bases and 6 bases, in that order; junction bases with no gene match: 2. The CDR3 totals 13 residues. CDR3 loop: CASGLAGRNEQFF. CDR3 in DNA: TGTGCCAGCGGACTAGCGGGACGCAATGAGCAGTTCTTC.

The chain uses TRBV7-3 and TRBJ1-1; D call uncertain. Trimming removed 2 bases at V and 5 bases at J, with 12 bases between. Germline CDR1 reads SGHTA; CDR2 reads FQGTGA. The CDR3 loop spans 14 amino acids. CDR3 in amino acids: CASSLGFGKTEAFF. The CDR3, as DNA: TGTGCCAGCAGCTTAGGGTTCGGGAAGACTGAAGCTTTCTTT.

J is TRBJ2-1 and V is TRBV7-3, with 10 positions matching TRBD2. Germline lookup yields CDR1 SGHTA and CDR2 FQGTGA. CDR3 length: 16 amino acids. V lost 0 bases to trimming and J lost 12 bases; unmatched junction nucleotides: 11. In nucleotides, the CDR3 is TGTGCCAGCAGCTTAACTGAGGCTAGCGGGAGACTGGGGCAGTTCTTC. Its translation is CASSLTEASGRLGQFF.

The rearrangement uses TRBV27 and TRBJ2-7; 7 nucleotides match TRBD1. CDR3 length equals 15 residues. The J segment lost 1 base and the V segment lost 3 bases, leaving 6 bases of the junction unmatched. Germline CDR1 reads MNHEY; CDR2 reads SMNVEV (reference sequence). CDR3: CASSFRDSGSYEQYF. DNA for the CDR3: TGTGCCAGCAGTTTCAGGGACAGTGGGTCCTACGAGCAGTACTTC.